The T cell receptor (beta chain) described here comes from a study of cytomegalovirus exposure and HLA in healthy donors. Study-level points and caveats: Many donors shared some public TCRs, even though most TCR sequences were rare.

TCRdb's table, derived via immunoSEQ multiplex PCR, lists solely in-frame clones and lacks some. The sample includes more than 150,000 clones, about 80% of them seen just once. This CDR3 region has 17 residues. V lost 4 bases to trimming and J lost 1 base, with 17 bases between them. Germline-derived CDR1 and CDR2 are SGHNT and YYREEE (reference sequence). As to this clone: The antigen is not known.

Separate from the approximately 700-subject first cohort was the approximately 120-subject validation cohort, to which the donors belonged. Material for sequencing was PBMCs. This receptor was obtained from a young woman in good health and CMV-seropositive. The rearrangement joins TRBV5-4 to TRBJ1-4; D might be TRBD1 (6 bases). The CDR3 bases are TGTGCCAGCAGCGATACAACAGGGCTAGGAACTAATGAAAAACTGTTTTTT. It yields the protein CASSDTTGLGTNEKLFF. The full variable domain, with the rest looked up from reference TRBV5-4 and TRBJ1-4, is ETGVTQSPTHLIKTRGQQVTLRCSSQSGHNTVSWYQQALGQGPQFIFQYYREEENGRGNFPPRFSGLQFPNYSSELNVNALELDDSALYLCASSDTTGLGTNEKLFFGSGTQLSVL.